These 19 T cell receptor beta chains originate from one sample sequenced in a study of blood T cell repertoires in COVID-19. The table came from immunoSEQ multiplex PCR; TCRdb's copy has only in-frame clones and leaves some out. Of 300,000 to 450,000 clones in the sample, around 84% were seen once. The specimen sequenced was peripheral blood. These receptors were obtained from a human donor with acute or convalescent COVID-19. The donor label of this sample is uncertain.

The rearrangement links TRBV28 to TRBJ2-7, with D possibly being TRBD1 (5 bases). This CDR3 comprises 14 residues. Deletions cut 6 bases from V and 0 bases from J, with 12 bases between. CDR1 and CDR2 from the germline V gene are MDHEN and SYDVKM. CDR3 loop: CASSLGADSYEQYF. The CDR3 nucleotides read TGTGCCAGCAGCCTAGGGGCGGACTCCTACGAGCAGTACTTC. The full variable domain, completed using reference TRBV28 and TRBJ2-7, is DVKVTQSSRYLVKRTGEKVFLECVQDMDHENMFWYRQDPGLGLRLIYFSYDVKMKEKGDIPEGYSVSREKKERFSLILESASTNQTSMYLCASSLGADSYEQYFGPGTRLTVT.

The chain couples TRBV7-9 to TRBJ1-6, with a tentative D call TRBD1 (6 bases). Trimming removed 7 bases at V and 6 bases at J, with 10 bases between. CDR1 and CDR2 from the germline V gene are SEHNR and FQNEAQ (reference sequence). The CDR3 is made up of 13 amino acids. DNA of the CDR3: TGTGCCAGCACTGACAGGACTAATTCACCCCTCCACTTT. Its translation: CASTDRTNSPLHF.

Concerning this clone: Different DNA sequences within this sample yield the same CDR3. The DNA of the CDR3 is TGCGCCAGCAGCTTGGTTGGCGGTCGCGAAAAACTGTTTTTT. This sequence encodes CASSLVGGREKLFF. The genes are TRBV5-1 and TRBJ1-4, with D uncertain. The CDR3 sequence is 14 residues long. Germline assignment: CDR1 SGHRS and CDR2 YFSETQ. Trimming left V 0 bases short and J 8 bases short, with 11 bases between.

This clone was counted a few times. The chain links TRBV5-4 to TRBJ1-2; no clear D. This CDR3 contains 13 residues. Trimming took off 4 bases at V and 6 bases at J, with 13 bases between the two ends. Germline lookup yields CDR1 SGHNT and CDR2 YYREEE (reference sequence). The CDR3 region is CASSRDKLHGYTF. The CDR3 nucleotides are TGTGCCAGCAGCCGAGACAAGCTACATGGCTACACCTTC.

V and J are TRBV3-1 (or the pseudogene TRBV3-2) and TRBJ2-5; 11 positions agree with TRBD2. There are 17 residues in the CDR3. Unmatched junction bases numbered 8, after V lost 3 bases and J lost 2 bases. Germline lookup yields CDR1 LGHDT and CDR2 YNNKEL (reference sequence). CDR3 region: CASSQGFSGRGQETQYF. The DNA of the CDR3 is TGTGCCAGCAGCCAGGGTTTTAGCGGGAGGGGTCAAGAGACCCAGTACTTC.

The CDR3 sequence: CASSFRTGASNEQFF. The CDR3 DNA follows: TGTGCCAGCAGCTTCAGAACAGGGGCTTCGAATGAGCAGTTCTTC. The J gene is TRBJ2-1, the V gene TRBV7-2; 7 positions match TRBD1. The CDR3 is made up of 15 amino acids. From germline, CDR1 is SGHTA and CDR2 FQGNSA. After removal of 3 bases from V and 7 bases from J, the junction contained 9 bases not matched to a gene.

This chain connects TRBV7-8 to TRBJ2-4; 9 bases are shared with TRBD2. CDR3 length equals 15 residues. V dropped 4 bases and J dropped 7; count of bases not matched to a gene: 8. The germline CDR1 and CDR2 sequences are SGHVS and FQNEAQ. The CDR3 sequence: CASSSGTSILNIQYF. In nucleotides, the CDR3 is TGTGCCAGCAGCTCCGGGACTAGCATTCTTAACATTCAGTACTTC.

This sequence joins TRBV30 and TRBJ2-1; D gene unclear. Trimming shortened V by 2 bases and J by 4 bases, and 15 bases separated the two germline ends. The germline V gene has CDR1 GTSNPN and CDR2 SVGIG (reference sequence). The CDR3 length is 15 residues. Here the CDR3 DNA reads TGTGCCTGGAGTCCCCGAGGTAGCAGATACAATGAGCAGTTCTTC. This codes for CAWSPRGSRYNEQFF.

The gene calls are TRBV7-9 and TRBJ2-7; the D gene is possibly TRBD2 (5 bases). The V end was cut by 5 bases, the J end by 5 bases, with 13 bases between. Germline values: CDR1 SEHNR, CDR2 FQNEAQ (reference sequence). The CDR3 consists of 13 residues. The CDR3 region has the DNA TGTGCCAGCAGCAGAGGGAAGGTCGACGAGCAGTACTTC. Translated: CASSRGKVDEQYF. Together with reference TRBV7-9 and TRBJ2-7, the CDR3 gives the full variable domain: DTGVSQNPRHKITKRGQNVTFRCDPISEHNRLYWYRQTLGQGPEFLTYFQNEAQLEKSRLLSDRFSAERPKGSFSTLEIQRTEQGDSAMYLCASSRGKVDEQYFGPGTRLTVT.

V and J are TRBV3-1 (or the pseudogene TRBV3-2) and TRBJ2-3; 7 nucleotides line up with TRBD2. The CDR3 sequence is 17 residues long. Losses at the gene ends were 10 bases for V and 2 bases for J; bases not matched to a gene: 18. Germline CDR1 LGHDT, CDR2 YNNKEL (reference sequence). For the CDR3, the DNA is TGTGCCACCGCTAAGGAAAGTGGGGGAGGGGCCACAGATACGCAGTATTTT. It specifies CATAKESGGGATDTQYF.

Here the CDR3 reads CASSSDSRNTEAFF. CDR3 sequence (DNA): TGTGCCAGCAGCTCGGACAGCAGGAACACTGAAGCTTTCTTT. This rearrangement joins TRBV11-2 to TRBJ1-1; TRBD1 might be the D (6 bases). This CDR3 has 14 amino acids. Germline V lookup: CDR1 SGHAT, CDR2 FQNNGV. Trimming pared 4 bases from V and 1 base from J, leaving 10 bases between.

The chain links TRBV10-1 to TRBJ2-1; maybe TRBD2 (6 bases). Deletions cut 5 bases from V and 0 bases from J, with 14 bases between. Germline CDR1 WNHNN, CDR2 SYGVQD (reference sequence). This CDR3 has 16 amino acids. The CDR3 here is CASSSWEVPSYNEQFF. The DNA for the CDR3 is TGCGCCAGCAGTTCTTGGGAGGTACCCTCCTACAATGAGCAGTTCTTC.

The gene calls are TRBV14 and TRBJ1-3; perhaps TRBD1 as D (6 bases). From germline, CDR1 is SGHDN and CDR2 FVKESK. V dropped 1 base and J dropped 8 bases, with 9 bases sitting between them. The CDR3 runs to 13 residues. For the CDR3, the DNA is TGTGCCAGCAGCCAAGCAGGGGCACACACCATATATTTT. It encodes CASSQAGAHTIYF.

The chain couples TRBV18 to TRBJ1-6, with TRBD1 identical over 9 bases. Germline trimming cut 3 bases from V and 8 bases from J; bases unmatched to any gene: 2. The CDR3 loop spans 14 amino acids. The V gene's germline CDR1 is KGHSH and CDR2 LQKENI. The CDR3 DNA follows: TGTGCCAGCTCACCGGGACAGGGCCATTCACCCCTCCACTTT. As protein: CASSPGQGHSPLHF.

V usage is TRBV10-3 and J usage is TRBJ2-3; 8 bases are shared with TRBD2. J gave up 2 bases and V 3 bases, and 10 bases lay outside the gene matches. Germline lookup yields CDR1 ENHRY and CDR2 SYGVKD. The CDR3 runs 17 residues. CDR3 nucleotides: TGTGCCATCAGTGATTATGAGCGGGAGAGTGTCACAGATACGCAGTATTTT. Its protein product is CAISDYERESVTDTQYF.

This clone was recorded only once. The chain combines TRBV11-2 with TRBJ1-3; maybe TRBD1 (5 bases). The CDR3 spans 16 residues. The ends were cut back, 5 bases at V and 0 bases at J, with 14 bases in the middle. Germline values: CDR1 SGHAT, CDR2 FQNNGV. The CDR3: CASSQRQTHSGNTIYF. The DNA for the CDR3 is TGTGCCAGCAGCCAGAGACAGACTCACTCTGGAAACACCATATATTTT.

The V and J genes are TRBV6-5 and TRBJ1-1; tentatively, D is TRBD1 (6 bases). Germline V CDR1 and CDR2: MNHEY, SVGAGI. CDR3 length: 14 amino acids. The germline V and J ends were trimmed by 5 bases and 3 bases, with 13 bases remaining between them. As DNA, the CDR3 is TGTGCCAGCAGTCCTGGGGGCAGGGACACTGAAGCTTTCTTT. Protein: CASSPGGRDTEAFF.

The chain carries TRBV7-8 and TRBJ1-2; 12 bases agree with TRBD1. CDR3 length: 15 residues. The trim removed 4 bases at V and 7 bases at J, leaving 7 bases unmatched. CDR1 and CDR2 (germline): SGHVS, FQNEAQ. In DNA, the CDR3 is TGTGCCAGCAGCTCTGCGGGACAGGGGGCCGCTGGCTACACCTTC. Its protein is CASSSAGQGAAGYTF.

The chain employs TRBV21-1 and TRBJ1-5; TRBD1 is the table's D call and was not checked against the DNA. TRBV21-1 is labeled a pseudogene. The CDR3 totals 20 residues. The CDR3 loop is CASSKFRTGGARYSNQPQHF. The CDR3 DNA reads as TGTGCCAGCAGCAAATTTCGGACAGGGGGCGCGCGATATAGCAATCAGCCCCAGCATTTT.